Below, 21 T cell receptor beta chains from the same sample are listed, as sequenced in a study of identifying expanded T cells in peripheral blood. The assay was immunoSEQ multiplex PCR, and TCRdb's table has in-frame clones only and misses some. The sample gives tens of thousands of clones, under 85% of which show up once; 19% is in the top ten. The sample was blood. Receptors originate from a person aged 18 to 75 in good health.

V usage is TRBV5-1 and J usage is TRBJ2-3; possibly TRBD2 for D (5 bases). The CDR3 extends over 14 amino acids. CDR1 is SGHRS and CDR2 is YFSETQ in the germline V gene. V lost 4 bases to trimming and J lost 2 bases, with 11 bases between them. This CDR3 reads CASSQSGFTDTQYF. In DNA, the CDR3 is TGCGCCAGCAGCCAGAGCGGTTTCACAGATACGCAGTATTTT.

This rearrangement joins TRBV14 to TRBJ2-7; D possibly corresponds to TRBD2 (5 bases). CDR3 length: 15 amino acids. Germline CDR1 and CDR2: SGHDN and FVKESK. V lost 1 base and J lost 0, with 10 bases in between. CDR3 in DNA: TGTGCCAGCAGCCAAGTCGGACGGGACTCCTACGAGCAGTACTTC. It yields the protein CASSQVGRDSYEQYF. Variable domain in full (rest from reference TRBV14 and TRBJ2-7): EAGVTQFPSHSVIEKGQTVTLRCDPISGHDNLYWYRRVMGKEIKFLLHFVKESKQDESGMPNNRFLAERTGGTYSTLKVQPAELEDSGVYFCASSQVGRDSYEQYFGPGTRLTVT.

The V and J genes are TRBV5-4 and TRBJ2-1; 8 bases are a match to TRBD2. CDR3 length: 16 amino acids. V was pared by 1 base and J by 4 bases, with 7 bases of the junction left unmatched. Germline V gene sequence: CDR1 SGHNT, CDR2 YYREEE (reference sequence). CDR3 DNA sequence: TGTGCCAGCAGCTTGTCTCGGGGGGGCCTTTACAATGAGCAGTTCTTC. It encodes CASSLSRGGLYNEQFF.

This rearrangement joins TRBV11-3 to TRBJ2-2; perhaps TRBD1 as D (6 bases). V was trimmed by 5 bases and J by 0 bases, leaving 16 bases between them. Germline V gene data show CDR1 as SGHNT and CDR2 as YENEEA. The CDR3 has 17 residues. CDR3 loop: CASSRRSGHSNTGELFF. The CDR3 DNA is TGTGCCAGCAGCAGACGTTCGGGACATTCGAACACCGGGGAGCTGTTTTTT. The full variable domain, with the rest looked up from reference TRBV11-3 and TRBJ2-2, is EAGVVQSPRYKIIEKKQPVAFWCNPISGHNTLYWYLQNLGQGPELLIRYENEEAVDDSQLPKDRFSAERLKGVDSTLKIQPAELGDSAVYLCASSRRSGHSNTGELFFGEGSRLTVL.

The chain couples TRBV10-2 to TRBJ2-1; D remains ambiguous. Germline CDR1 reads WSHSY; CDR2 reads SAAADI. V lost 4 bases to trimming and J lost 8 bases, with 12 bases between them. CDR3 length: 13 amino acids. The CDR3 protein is CASSALRLDEQFF. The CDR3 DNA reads TGCGCCAGCAGTGCTCTCCGTTTGGATGAGCAGTTCTTC.

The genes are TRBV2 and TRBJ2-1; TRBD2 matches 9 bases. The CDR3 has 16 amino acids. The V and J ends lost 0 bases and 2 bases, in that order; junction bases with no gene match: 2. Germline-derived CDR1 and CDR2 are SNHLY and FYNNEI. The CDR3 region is CASSEAGGGAYNEQFF. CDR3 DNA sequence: TGTGCCAGCAGTGAAGCTGGCGGGGGGGCCTACAATGAGCAGTTCTTC. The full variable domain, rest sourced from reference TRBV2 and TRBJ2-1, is EPEVTQTPSHQVTQMGQEVILRCVPISNHLYFYWYRQILGQKVEFLVSFYNNEISEKSEIFDDQFSVERPDGSNFTLKIRSTKLEDSAMYFCASSEAGGGAYNEQFFGPGTRLTVL.

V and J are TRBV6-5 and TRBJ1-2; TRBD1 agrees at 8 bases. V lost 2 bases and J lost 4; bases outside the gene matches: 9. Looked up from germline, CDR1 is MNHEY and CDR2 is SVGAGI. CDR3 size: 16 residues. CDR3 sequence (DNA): TGTGCCAGCAGTTACAGTTCAGGGGGCGTAGGCTATGGCTACACCTTC. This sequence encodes CASSYSSGGVGYGYTF.

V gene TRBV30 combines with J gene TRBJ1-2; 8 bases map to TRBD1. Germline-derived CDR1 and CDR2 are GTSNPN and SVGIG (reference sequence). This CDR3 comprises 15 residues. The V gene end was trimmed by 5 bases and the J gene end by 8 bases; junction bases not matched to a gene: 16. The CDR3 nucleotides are TGTGCCTGGTCCTGGACAGGGAATTCCCCCGGCGGCTACACCTTC. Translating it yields CAWSWTGNSPGGYTF.

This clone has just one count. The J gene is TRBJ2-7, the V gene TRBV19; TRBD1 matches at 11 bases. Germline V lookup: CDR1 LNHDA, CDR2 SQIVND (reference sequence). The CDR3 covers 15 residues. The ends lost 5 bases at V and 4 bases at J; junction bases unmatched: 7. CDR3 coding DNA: TGTGCCAGTAGTCCGCGGGACAGGGGGTCGTACGAGCAGTACTTC. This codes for CASSPRDRGSYEQYF.

This CDR3 is CASSLGRQRSPFGYGYTF. The CDR3 coding sequence is TGTGCCAGCAGCTTAGGCCGACAGCGTAGCCCTTTTGGGTATGGCTACACCTTC. This chain links TRBV11-2 with TRBJ1-2, with D tentatively TRBD1 (5 bases). Trimming cost V 1 base and J 5 bases, with 23 bases left between them. The CDR3 spans 18 residues. Germline CDR1 and CDR2: SGHAT and FQNNGV.

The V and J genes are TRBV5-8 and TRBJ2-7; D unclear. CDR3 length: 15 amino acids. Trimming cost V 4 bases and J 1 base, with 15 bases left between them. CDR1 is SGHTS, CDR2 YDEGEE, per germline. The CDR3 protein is CASSPWAKLSYEQYF. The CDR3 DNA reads TGTGCCAGCAGCCCATGGGCTAAACTTTCCTACGAGCAGTACTTC.

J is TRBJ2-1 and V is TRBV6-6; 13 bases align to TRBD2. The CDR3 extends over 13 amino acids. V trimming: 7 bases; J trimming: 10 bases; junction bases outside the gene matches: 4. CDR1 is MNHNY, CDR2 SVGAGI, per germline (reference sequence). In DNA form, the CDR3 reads TGTGCCAGCACCGGACTAGCGGGGGCGGAGCAGTTCTTC. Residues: CASTGLAGAEQFF.

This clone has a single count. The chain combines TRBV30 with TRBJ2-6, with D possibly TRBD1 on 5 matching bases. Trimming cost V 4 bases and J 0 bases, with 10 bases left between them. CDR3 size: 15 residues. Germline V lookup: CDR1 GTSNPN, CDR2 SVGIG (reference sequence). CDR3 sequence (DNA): TGTGCCTGGAAGGGGCAACTCTCTGGGGCCAACGTCCTGACTTTC. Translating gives CAWKGQLSGANVLTF.

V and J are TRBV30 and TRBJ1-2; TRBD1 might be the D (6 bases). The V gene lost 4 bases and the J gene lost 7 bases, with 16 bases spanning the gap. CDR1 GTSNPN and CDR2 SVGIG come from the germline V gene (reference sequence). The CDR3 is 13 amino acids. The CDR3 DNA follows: TGTGCCTGGACCCTAGGGGGACTAACTGGCTACACCTTC. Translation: CAWTLGGLTGYTF.

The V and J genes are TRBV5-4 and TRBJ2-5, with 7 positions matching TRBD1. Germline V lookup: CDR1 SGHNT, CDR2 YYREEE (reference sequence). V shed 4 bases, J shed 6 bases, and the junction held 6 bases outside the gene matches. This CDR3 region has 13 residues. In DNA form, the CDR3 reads TGTGCCAGCAGCCCCGGACAGGTGCAGACCCAGTACTTC. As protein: CASSPGQVQTQYF. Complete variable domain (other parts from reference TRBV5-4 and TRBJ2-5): ETGVTQSPTHLIKTRGQQVTLRCSSQSGHNTVSWYQQALGQGPQFIFQYYREEENGRGNFPPRFSGLQFPNYSSELNVNALELDDSALYLCASSPGQVQTQYFGPGTRLLVL.

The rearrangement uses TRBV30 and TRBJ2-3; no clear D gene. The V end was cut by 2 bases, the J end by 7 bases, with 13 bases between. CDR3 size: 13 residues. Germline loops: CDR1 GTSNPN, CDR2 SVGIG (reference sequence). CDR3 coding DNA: TGTGCCTGGAGTACGGACCCGGACCATACGCAGTATTTT. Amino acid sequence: CAWSTDPDHTQYF.

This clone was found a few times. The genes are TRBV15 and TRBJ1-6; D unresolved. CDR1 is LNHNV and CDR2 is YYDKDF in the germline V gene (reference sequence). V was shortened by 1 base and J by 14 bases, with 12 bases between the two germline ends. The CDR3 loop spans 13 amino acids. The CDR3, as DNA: TGTGCCACCAGCAGAGGGGTACTAGTTTCCCTCCACTTT. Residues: CATSRGVLVSLHF. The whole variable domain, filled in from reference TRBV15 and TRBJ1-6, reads DAMVIQNPRYQVTQFGKPVTLSCSQTLNHNVMYWYQQKSSQAPKLLFHYYDKDFNNEADTPDNFQSRRPNTSFCFLDIRSPGLGDTAMYLCATSRGVLVSLHFGNGTRLTVT.

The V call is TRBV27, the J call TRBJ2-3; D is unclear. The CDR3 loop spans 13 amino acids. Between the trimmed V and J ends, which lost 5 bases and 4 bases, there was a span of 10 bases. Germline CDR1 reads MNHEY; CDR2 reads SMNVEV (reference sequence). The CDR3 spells CASSTSPPDTQYF. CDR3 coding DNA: TGTGCCAGCAGTACCTCCCCGCCAGATACGCAGTATTTT.

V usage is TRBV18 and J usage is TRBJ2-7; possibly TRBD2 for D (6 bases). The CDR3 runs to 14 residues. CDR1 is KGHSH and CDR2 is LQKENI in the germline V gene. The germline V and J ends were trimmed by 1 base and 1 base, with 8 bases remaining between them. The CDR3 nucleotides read TGTGCCAGCTCACCACATAGCGGATCCTACGAGCAGTACTTC. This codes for CASSPHSGSYEQYF.

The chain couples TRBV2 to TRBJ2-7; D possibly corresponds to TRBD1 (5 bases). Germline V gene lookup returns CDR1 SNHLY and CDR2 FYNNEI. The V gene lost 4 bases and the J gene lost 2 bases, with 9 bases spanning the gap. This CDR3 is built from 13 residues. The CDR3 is CASSAATAYEQYF. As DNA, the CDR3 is TGTGCCAGCAGTGCGGCGACAGCCTACGAGCAGTACTTC.

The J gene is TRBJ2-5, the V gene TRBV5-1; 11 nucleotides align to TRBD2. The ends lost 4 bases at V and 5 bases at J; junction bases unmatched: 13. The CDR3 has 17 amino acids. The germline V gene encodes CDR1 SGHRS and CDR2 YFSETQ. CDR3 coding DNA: TGCGCCAGCAGCCGAGACCCGCTAGCGGGAGGACGTGAGACCCAGTACTTC. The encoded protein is CASSRDPLAGGRETQYF.